These T cell receptor beta chains were read from a single sample in a study of CD8 T cells in ankylosing spondylitis. TCRdb re-derived calls from the 5' RACE reads in MiXCR, one entry per CDR3 protein. Found here are approximately 300,000 distinct CDR3 sequences, over 15% of them singletons; the top ten hold less than 9.5%. Sequencing used blood, either unsorted or a sorted T cell fraction (not recorded which). Every receptor here comes from a male donor with ankylosing spondylitis or in good health (not recorded which). CDR3s include the opening cysteine and the closing phenylalanine or tryptophan. D genes are given only for firm matches. Rows may omit the clone size; those that give it use once, few, many or a size class.

J gene: TRBJ2-1; D gene: NA; clone size: few; V gene: TRBV25-1; CDR3 DNA: TGTGCCAGCAGCCCGCGCCCTGGGGGCAGGGGGTCCCTAGCGGGCTCCTACAATGAGCAGTTCTTC; CDR3 protein: CASSPRPGGRGSLAGSYNEQFF
J gene: TRBJ2-3; D gene: TRBD1; clone size: many; V gene: TRBV20-1; CDR3 DNA: TGCAGTGCTCGGGGGACAGGGAGCACAGATACGCAGTATTTT; CDR3 protein: CSARGTGSTDTQYF
J gene: TRBJ2-2; D gene: TRBD2; clone size: NA; V gene: TRBV5-1; CDR3 DNA: TGCGCCAGCAGAAAAGCGGGAAGGGACACCGGGGAGCTGTTTTTT; CDR3 protein: CASRKAGRDTGELFF
J gene: TRBJ2-5; D gene: TRBD1; clone size: NA; V gene: TRBV15; CDR3 DNA: TGTGCCACCGGCCGGGACAGCCAAGAGACCCAGTACTTC; CDR3 protein: CATGRDSQETQYF
J gene: TRBJ2-3; D gene: TRBD2; clone size: NA; V gene: TRBV5-1; CDR3 DNA: TGCGCCAGCAGCTTGGTGGTGACTAGCGGTAGCACAGATACGCAGTATTTT; CDR3 protein: CASSLVVTSGSTDTQYF
J gene: TRBJ1-5; D gene: NA; clone size: NA; V gene: TRBV7-6; CDR3 DNA: TGTGCCAGCAGCGCCACAGGGAATGATCAGCCCCAGCATTTT; CDR3 protein: CASSATGNDQPQHF
J gene: TRBJ2-3; D gene: NA; clone size: NA; V gene: TRBV13; CDR3 DNA: TGTGCCAGCCAGCTTAAGTATCGGCGAGCTAGCACAGATACGCAGTATTTT; CDR3 protein: CASQLKYRRASTDTQYF
J gene: TRBJ2-3; D gene: TRBD2; clone size: few; V gene: TRBV5-1; CDR3 DNA: TGCGCCAGCAGCTTGCGGACTAGCGGGACTGGAGATACGCAGTATTTT; CDR3 protein: CASSLRTSGTGDTQYF
J gene: TRBJ2-3; D gene: NA; clone size: few; V gene: TRBV5-1; CDR3 DNA: TGCGCCAGCAGCTTCTTGGAAGCCCGGGGAGATACGCAGTATTTT; CDR3 protein: CASSFLEARGDTQYF
J gene: TRBJ1-5; D gene: NA; clone size: NA; V gene: TRBV28; CDR3 DNA: TGTGCCAGCGGAGTCCAGGGGTTATTACAGCCCCAGCATTTT; CDR3 protein: CASGVQGLLQPQHF
J gene: TRBJ2-2; D gene: NA; clone size: few; V gene: TRBV21-1; CDR3 DNA: TGTGCCAGCAGCGGGTTAACCGGGACTAGCGGAGCTAGGAACACCGGGGAGCTGTTTTTT; CDR3 protein: CASSGLTGTSGARNTGELFF
J gene: TRBJ1-3; D gene: TRBD1; clone size: few; V gene: TRBV7-6; CDR3 DNA: TGTGCCAGCAGCCCTTTTGGGGGACAGACTGGAAACACCATATATTTT; CDR3 protein: CASSPFGGQTGNTIYF
J gene: TRBJ1-5; D gene: NA; clone size: few; V gene: TRBV2; CDR3 DNA: TGTGCCAGCAGTGAAGAAGGGGGTATCAGCAATCAGCCCCAGCATTTT; CDR3 protein: CASSEEGGISNQPQHF
J gene: TRBJ2-4; D gene: NA; clone size: NA; V gene: TRBV3-1; CDR3 DNA: TGTGCCAGCAGCCAACCGGGGCTAAGAAACATTCAGTACTTC; CDR3 protein: CASSQPGLRNIQYF
J gene: TRBJ1-4; D gene: TRBD1; clone size: many; V gene: TRBV6-5; CDR3 DNA: TGTGCCAGCAGTTCCGACCGACAGGGTAATGAAAAACTGTTTTTT; CDR3 protein: CASSSDRQGNEKLFF
J gene: TRBJ2-1; D gene: TRBD2; clone size: few; V gene: TRBV28; CDR3 DNA: TGTGCCAGCAGTTTGAGTCTGGGACTAGCGGGAGTGAATGAGCAGTTCTTC; CDR3 protein: CASSLSLGLAGVNEQFF
J gene: TRBJ1-6; D gene: TRBD1; clone size: few; V gene: TRBV20-1; CDR3 DNA: TGCAGTGCCCTACAGAACAGGGGGATCTCACCCCTCCACTTT; CDR3 protein: CSALQNRGISPLHF
J gene: TRBJ2-2; D gene: TRBD1; clone size: NA; V gene: TRBV5-5; CDR3 DNA: TGTGCCAGCAGCCCAGGGGGAGTACGCACCGGGGAGCTGTTTTTT; CDR3 protein: CASSPGGVRTGELFF
J gene: TRBJ2-5; D gene: TRBD2; clone size: many; V gene: TRBV28; CDR3 DNA: TGTGCCAGCAGCCTACTAGCGGGGCTCCAAGAGACCCAGTACTTC; CDR3 protein: CASSLLAGLQETQYF
J gene: TRBJ2-3; D gene: TRBD1; clone size: few; V gene: TRBV15; CDR3 DNA: TGTGCCACCAGCAGAGGGGACAGGTTTGCCTCAGATACGCAGTATTTT; CDR3 protein: CATSRGDRFASDTQYF
J gene: TRBJ2-1; D gene: TRBD1; clone size: few; V gene: TRBV20-1; CDR3 DNA: TGCAGTGCTAGAGCTTGGGGGACAGAGAACAATGAGCAGTTCTTC; CDR3 protein: CSARAWGTENNEQFF
J gene: TRBJ1-1; D gene: TRBD1; clone size: NA; V gene: TRBV5-1; CDR3 DNA: TGCGCCAGCAGCAGAGGGACAGCAATCTACACTGAAGCTTTCTTT; CDR3 protein: CASSRGTAIYTEAFF